The 18 T cell receptor beta chains in this list originate from one sample, sequenced in a study of blood T cell repertoires in COVID-19. Data came from immunoSEQ multiplex PCR; TCRdb stores just in-frame clones and leaves some out. The sample records tens of thousands of clones, over 80% being singletons. Input material: peripheral blood. The receptors derive from an elderly woman with active or convalescent COVID-19.

This chain links TRBV7-3 with TRBJ2-1, with 10 nucleotides matching TRBD2. The V gene's germline CDR1 is SGHTA and CDR2 FQGTGA. Trimming removed 8 bases from V and 1 base from J; junction bases left unmatched: 11. The CDR3 sequence is 17 residues long. The CDR3 sequence is CASSQKGLAQSYNEQFF. Here the CDR3 DNA reads TGTGCCAGCTCCCAAAAGGGACTAGCGCAATCCTACAATGAGCAGTTCTTC.

This clone has a handful of counts. This sequence joins TRBV7-8 and TRBJ1-2; 7 bases are a match to TRBD1. Trimming at V came to 1 base and at J to 6 bases, leaving 5 bases not matched to a gene. The CDR3 is 14 residues long. Germline V lookup: CDR1 SGHVS, CDR2 FQNEAQ. CDR3 sequence reads: CASSLVQGNHGYTF. CDR3 in DNA: TGTGCCAGCAGCTTAGTACAGGGGAATCATGGCTACACCTTC.

This chain links TRBV11-3 with TRBJ2-1, with 11 bases identical to TRBD2. Trimming took 6 bases from V and 6 from J; bases not matched to a gene: 10. The CDR3 has 16 residues. Germline CDR1 and CDR2: SGHNT and YENEEA. CDR3 sequence: CASSPLAGGLLNEQFF. The CDR3 DNA is TGTGCCAGCAGTCCCTTAGCGGGGGGGCTACTCAATGAGCAGTTCTTC.

The chain employs TRBV20-1 and TRBJ2-1, with D maybe TRBD1 (6 bases). Germline V gene sequence: CDR1 DFQATT, CDR2 SNEGSKA (reference sequence). The CDR3 is 11 amino acids. With 6 bases removed from V and 10 bases from J, the gap between germline ends came to 13 bases. CDR3 loop: CSALDSREQFF. The CDR3 DNA reads TGCAGTGCACTGGACAGCCGAGAGCAGTTCTTC.

This chain connects TRBV24-1 to TRBJ1-2; D is unresolved. The germline V gene has CDR1 KGHDR and CDR2 SFDVKD. V was shortened by 4 bases and J by 5 bases, with 7 bases between the two germline ends. CDR3 length: 12 amino acids. Written as DNA, the CDR3 is TGTGCCACCAGTGAGGCAGCGTATGGCTACACCTTC. It is translated as CATSEAAYGYTF.

The sample holds one count of this clone. The rearrangement uses TRBV5-1 and TRBJ2-2, with 9 bases fitting TRBD1. In germline, CDR1 is SGHRS, CDR2 YFSETQ. After removal of 2 bases from V and 7 bases from J, the junction contained 3 bases not matched to a gene. CDR3 length equals 14 residues. The CDR3 DNA follows: TGCGCCAGCAGCTTTGGACAGGGGTACGGGGAGCTGTTTTTT. This gives the protein CASSFGQGYGELFF.

V is TRBV4-1 and J is TRBJ2-7; D gene ambiguous. The ends were cut back, 4 bases at V and 3 bases at J, with 10 bases in the middle. CDR3 length equals 13 residues. Germline V lookup: CDR1 MGHRA, CDR2 YSYEKL. The DNA for the CDR3 is TGCGCCAGCAGCCGCCTCATCAGCTACGAGCAGTACTTC. This codes for CASSRLISYEQYF.

The rearrangement joins TRBV27 to TRBJ2-1; D unresolved. The CDR3 extends over 14 amino acids. CDR1 MNHEY and CDR2 SMNVEV come from the germline V gene (reference sequence). V lost 4 bases, J lost 0 bases, and 7 bases lay in between. CDR3 residues: CASSWYSSYNEQFF. The CDR3 region has the DNA TGTGCCAGCAGTTGGTACAGCTCCTACAATGAGCAGTTCTTC.

This chain connects TRBV6-5 to TRBJ1-3; 11 nucleotides align to TRBD1. The CDR3 runs 14 residues. Germline CDR1 and CDR2: MNHEY and SVGAGI. V was clipped by 8 bases and J by 4 bases; unmatched bases: 4. The CDR3 DNA reads as TGTGCCAGCGGGGGGACAGGGGGAGGAAACACCATATATTTT. Translated: CASGGTGGGNTIYF.

The chain carries TRBV28 and TRBJ2-7, with 7 bases identical to TRBD2. V gave up 6 bases and J gave up 3 bases; unmatched junction bases: 8. The CDR3 has 14 residues. The germline CDR1 and CDR2 sequences are MDHEN and SYDVKM. As DNA, the CDR3 is TGTGCCAGCAGATTAAGCGGGACGAACTACGAGCAGTACTTC. Protein sequence: CASRLSGTNYEQYF.

This chain links TRBV28 with TRBJ1-1; D uncertain. The CDR3 contains 12 residues. V was trimmed by 9 bases and J by 0 bases, leaving 8 bases between them. Germline assignment: CDR1 MDHEN and CDR2 SYDVKM. The chain's CDR3 is CARATMNTEAFF. CDR3 sequence (DNA): TGTGCCAGGGCAACCATGAACACTGAAGCTTTCTTT.

The chain recombines TRBV15 with TRBJ2-3; D is undetermined. The germline V gene encodes CDR1 LNHNV and CDR2 YYDKDF (reference sequence). V was pared by 5 bases and J by 7 bases, with 19 bases between. The CDR3 is 15 amino acids. The CDR3: CATSRSWLPRYTQYF. In DNA, the CDR3 is TGTGCCACCAGCCGGAGCTGGCTTCCCAGATATACGCAGTATTTT.

The gene calls are TRBV30 and TRBJ2-1; D unclear. Germline V gene sequence: CDR1 GTSNPN, CDR2 SVGIG (reference sequence). This CDR3 contains 14 residues. The V end lost 2 bases, the J end lost 0 bases, and 8 bases lay between the germline ends. The CDR3: CAWSLPTSYNEQFF. The CDR3 DNA reads TGTGCCTGGAGTCTCCCTACCTCCTACAATGAGCAGTTCTTC.

V is TRBV6-6 and J is TRBJ1-5; TRBD1 agrees at 7 bases. This CDR3 has 15 residues. Trimming took 9 bases from V and 0 from J; bases not matched to a gene: 8. Per the germline V gene, CDR1 is MNHNY and CDR2 is SVGAGI (reference sequence). The CDR3 loop reads CASRGGGGSNQPQHF. The CDR3 region has the DNA TGTGCCAGTAGAGGAGGGGGCGGTAGCAATCAGCCCCAGCATTTT.

The chain employs TRBV6-1 and TRBJ1-2, with a possible D match to TRBD1 (5 bases). CDR3 size: 14 residues. The V gene lost 7 bases and the J gene lost 3 bases, with 15 bases spanning the gap. In germline, CDR1 is MNHNS, CDR2 SASEGT. The CDR3 sequence is CASIMGQVDYGYTF. CDR3 in DNA: TGTGCCAGCATCATGGGGCAGGTGGACTATGGCTACACCTTC.

This clone was picked up a small number of times. The chain uses TRBV19 and TRBJ1-3, with D possibly matching TRBD1 (6 bases). V lost 1 base, J lost 2 bases, and 9 bases lay in between. The CDR3 runs to 15 residues. The germline V gene encodes CDR1 LNHDA and CDR2 SQIVND (reference sequence). DNA of the CDR3: TGTGCCAGTAGTATAGTTCCAGGGGCTGGAAACACCATATATTTT. This translates into CASSIVPGAGNTIYF.

This clone was seen more than once but under ten times. V usage is TRBV27 and J usage is TRBJ1-6; 7 bases are a match to TRBD1. V lost 5 bases and J lost 7; bases outside the gene matches: 8. Germline CDR1 is MNHEY and CDR2 is SMNVEV (reference sequence). The CDR3 totals 15 residues. In nucleotides, the CDR3 is TGTGCCAGCAGTGGACAGACAGGGTTGAATTCACCCCTCCACTTT. Protein product: CASSGQTGLNSPLHF.

CDR3 residues: CASSPDRNPGNTIYF. The CDR3 nucleotides are TGTGCCAGCTCACCAGACAGGAACCCTGGAAACACCATATATTTT. The V call is TRBV18, the J call TRBJ1-3; D is possibly TRBD1 (6 bases). Germline V lookup: CDR1 KGHSH, CDR2 LQKENI. Trimming cost V 2 bases and J 2 bases, with 10 bases left between them. This CDR3 has 15 residues.